These T cell receptor beta chains were read from a single sample in a study of blood T cell repertoires in COVID-19. Sequencing used immunoSEQ multiplex PCR; TCRdb keeps in-frame clones, though not all of them. The sample has 140,000 to 150,000 clones, roughly 82% seen once. Sequencing input: peripheral blood. The origin of the receptors is a man aged 55 to 69 with active or convalescent COVID-19. CDR3s include the opening cysteine and the closing phenylalanine or tryptophan. Each record gives: CDR3 protein, V gene.

CDR3 protein: CASSPLEGGEKLFF
V gene: TRBV18

CDR3 protein: CAWSVWTPGAGGTEAFF
V gene: TRBV30

CDR3 protein: CASSVTDKNIQYF
V gene: TRBV6-2/TRBV6-3

CDR3 protein: CASSPPTGGGLQETQYF
V gene: TRBV5-4

CDR3 protein: CASSLDQGSYTF
V gene: TRBV5-8

CDR3 protein: CASSDSRGRTNQPQHF
V gene: TRBV3-1/TRBV3-2

CDR3 protein: CASSEGSGGVSDTQYF
V gene: TRBV6-1

CDR3 protein: CASSYWQSYQPQHF
V gene: TRBV6-2/TRBV6-3

CDR3 protein: CASSLNGLYNEQFF
V gene: TRBV11-3

CDR3 protein: CASSIEGGGQPQHF
V gene: TRBV19

CDR3 protein: CASRHTLGRDKPQHF
V gene: TRBV6-6

CDR3 protein: CASSPRGTYGYTF
V gene: TRBV6-4

CDR3 protein: CASSAGTGFMNTEAFF
V gene: TRBV9

CDR3 protein: CASSQPRLAASNEQFF
V gene: TRBV4-1

CDR3 protein: CASSSLAGGQYNEQFF
V gene: TRBV11-3

CDR3 protein: CASSYSDRGTNEQFF
V gene: TRBV6-2/TRBV6-3

CDR3 protein: CASSWHTSSYEQYF
V gene: TRBV7-9

CDR3 protein: CASSSLGNGYYEQYF
V gene: TRBV11-3

CDR3 protein: CASSRSPYTEAFF
V gene: TRBV27

CDR3 protein: CATEGPYNSPLHF
V gene: TRBV6-5

CDR3 protein: CASSPNSGTQETQYF
V gene: TRBV7-2

CDR3 protein: CASSHNTWAEQYF
V gene: TRBV6-5

CDR3 protein: CASTWDRDGYGYTF
V gene: TRBV6-6

CDR3 protein: CATSVGGGNYGYTF
V gene: TRBV24-1

CDR3 protein: CASRRTGGAAGYTF
V gene: TRBV27

CDR3 protein: CASSLTGTGYNQPQHF
V gene: TRBV28

CDR3 protein: CASSPRAGVYLLSGELFF
V gene: TRBV9

CDR3 protein: CASSPTSGGTETQYF
V gene: TRBV5-1

CDR3 protein: CASKGQAYNEQFF
V gene: TRBV6-5

CDR3 protein: CASSLVSDRTYEQYF
V gene: TRBV7-8

CDR3 protein: CARSGGGTDTQYF
V gene: TRBV23-1

CDR3 protein: CASSLAGGSGNTIYF
V gene: TRBV5-4

CDR3 protein: CSVEEQAGFRFNYGYTF
V gene: TRBV29-1